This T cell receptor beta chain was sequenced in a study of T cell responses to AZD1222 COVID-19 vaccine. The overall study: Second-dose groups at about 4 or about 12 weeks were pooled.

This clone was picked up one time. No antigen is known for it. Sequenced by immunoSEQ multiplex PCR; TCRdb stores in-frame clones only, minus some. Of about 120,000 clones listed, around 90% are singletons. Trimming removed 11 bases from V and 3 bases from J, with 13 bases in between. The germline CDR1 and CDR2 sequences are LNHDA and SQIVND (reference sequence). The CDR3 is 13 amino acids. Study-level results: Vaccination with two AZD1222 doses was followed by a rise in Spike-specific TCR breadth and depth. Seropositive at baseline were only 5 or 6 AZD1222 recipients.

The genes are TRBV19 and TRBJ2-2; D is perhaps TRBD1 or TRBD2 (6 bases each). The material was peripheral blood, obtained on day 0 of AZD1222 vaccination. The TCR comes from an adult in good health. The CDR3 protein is CAGGTRHTGELFF. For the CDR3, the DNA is TGTGCCGGCGGGACACGACACACCGGGGAGCTGTTTTTT.